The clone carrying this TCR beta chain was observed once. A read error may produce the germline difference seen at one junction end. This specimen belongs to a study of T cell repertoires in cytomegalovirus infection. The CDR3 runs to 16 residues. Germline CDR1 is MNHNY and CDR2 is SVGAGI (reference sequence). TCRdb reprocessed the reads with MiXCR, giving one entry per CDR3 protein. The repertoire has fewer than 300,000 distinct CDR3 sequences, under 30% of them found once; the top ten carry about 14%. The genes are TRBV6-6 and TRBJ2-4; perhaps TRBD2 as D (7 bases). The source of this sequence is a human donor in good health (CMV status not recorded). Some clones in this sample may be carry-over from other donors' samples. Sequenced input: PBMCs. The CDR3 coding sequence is TGTGCCAGCATCCAAGGGGGGGGAGGGACCAAAAGCATTCAGTACTTC. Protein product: CASIQGGGGTKSIQYF.